This T cell receptor (beta chain) is from a study of shared clonotypes between healthy human individuals. Study details: Those who served as donors were two women and a few men between the ages of 18 and 49. CD4 naive and memory got three plates each, CD8 naive two, CD8 memory one.

The germline V gene has CDR1 SGDLS and CDR2 YYNGEE. V gave up 0 bases and J gave up 5 bases, with 11 bases separating them. The CDR3 has 15 residues. Per the original methods: From ImmunoSEQ came sequences covering only the junction and carrying no quality scores, so filtering differed. Clones were sequenced by immunoSEQ multiplex PCR, and TCRdb holds only the in-frame ones, with some missing. The D gene and trimming were derived from the DNA, and the V and J assignments and clone size from that table. Here the sample spans around 1.5 million clones, 95% to 99% being singletons. Into CD45RA+ naive and CD45RA-negative memory subsets, the CD4+ cells were split.

The clonotype comes from a man younger than 40 in good health. J is TRBJ2-2 and V is TRBV9; D not resolved. Material: naive CD4+ T cells sorted from blood. As for subset: CD45RA+ positively selected. The CDR3 is CASSVAHPGTGELFF. As DNA, the CDR3 is TGTGCCAGCAGCGTAGCACACCCCGGGACCGGGGAGCTGTTTTTT.